The 9 T cell receptor beta chains in this list originate from one sample, sequenced in a study of blood T cell repertoires in COVID-19. TCRdb's table, derived via immunoSEQ multiplex PCR, lists solely in-frame clones and lacks some. The sample consists of about 160,000 clones, 84% of them appearing once. The sequencing input was peripheral blood. These receptors came from a man between 70 and 80 years old with acute or convalescent COVID-19.

The gene calls are TRBV5-8 and TRBJ1-2; D unresolved. Germline CDR1 and CDR2: SGHTS and YDEGEE. V shed 1 base and J shed 3 bases, with 10 bases lying between them. CDR3 size: 14 residues. DNA of the CDR3: TGTGCCAGCAGCTTGATTGGGCGGGACTATGGCTACACCTTC. Its translation: CASSLIGRDYGYTF.

The J gene is TRBJ1-5, the V gene TRBV6-5, with D perhaps matching TRBD1 (6 bases). Germline CDR1 and CDR2: MNHEY and SVGAGI. This CDR3 has 13 amino acids. The V end was cut by 4 bases, the J end by 4 bases, with 8 bases between. CDR3 DNA: TGTGCCAGCAGTTTGACAGGTAATCAGCCCCAGCATTTT. Its translation: CASSLTGNQPQHF.

The gene calls are TRBV19 and TRBJ1-1; D is uncertain. Germline V gene data show CDR1 as LNHDA and CDR2 as SQIVND (reference sequence). V shed 4 bases and J shed 1 base, with 10 bases lying between them. The CDR3 extends over 14 amino acids. The CDR3 coding sequence is TGTGCCAGTAGTAATCGGGTTGAGAACACTGAAGCTTTCTTT. Amino acid sequence: CASSNRVENTEAFF.

V usage is TRBV7-8 and J usage is TRBJ2-3, with 8 bases that match TRBD1. This CDR3 is built from 14 residues. The germline V gene encodes CDR1 SGHVS and CDR2 FQNEAQ. V shed 6 bases, J shed 2 bases, and the junction held 4 bases outside the gene matches. CDR3 in DNA: TGTGCCAGCAGTCCGACAGGGGTCACAGATACGCAGTATTTT. This translates into CASSPTGVTDTQYF.

The chain employs TRBV3-1 (or the pseudogene TRBV3-2) and TRBJ2-3; D unclear. V was trimmed by 0 bases and J by 10 bases, leaving 11 bases between them. Germline V gives CDR1 LGHDT, CDR2 YNNKEL (reference sequence). CDR3 length equals 13 residues. The chain's CDR3 is CASSQDALRSQYF. Here the CDR3 DNA reads TGTGCCAGCAGCCAAGACGCCCTCAGGTCGCAGTATTTT.

CDR3 in DNA: TGTGCCAGCAGTAGGATGGGGACAGGGGGAGGCTACACCTTC. Residues: CASSRMGTGGGYTF. V gene TRBV27 combines with J gene TRBJ1-2; 11 positions match TRBD1. The CDR3 has 14 residues. Per germline, CDR1 MNHEY and CDR2 SMNVEV (reference sequence). V shed 5 bases and J 8 bases; nucleotides not matched to a gene: 7.

The chain carries TRBV2 and TRBJ1-2; 8 bases are shared with TRBD1. The CDR3 consists of 14 residues. The V gene's germline CDR1 is SNHLY and CDR2 FYNNEI. Trimming cost V 5 bases and J 3 bases; bases outside gene matches: 5. The CDR3 nucleotides are TGTGCCAGCAGTCAGGGGGCATTGGACTATGGCTACACCTTC. Its translation: CASSQGALDYGYTF.

The V and J genes are TRBV10-2 and TRBJ2-1; D remains ambiguous. The germline CDR1 and CDR2 sequences are WSHSY and SAAADI. This CDR3 region has 15 residues. V was pared by 4 bases and J by 7 bases, with 17 bases between. In DNA form, the CDR3 reads TGCGCCAGCAGTGGAACGGGTACCGTACGGAATGAGCAGTTCTTC. Its protein is CASSGTGTVRNEQFF.

The chain employs TRBV6-5 and TRBJ2-2; D is perhaps TRBD1 (5 bases). Germline CDR1 is MNHEY and CDR2 is SVGAGI. Trimming removed 7 bases at V and 4 bases at J, with 16 bases between. The CDR3 extends over 15 amino acids. For the CDR3, the DNA is TGTGCCAGCAACCCAGGGTATGGTGGCACCGGGGAGCTGTTTTTT. Its protein product is CASNPGYGGTGELFF.